This paragraph reports one T cell receptor (beta chain). Its specificity is not known. These data belong to a study of graft-versus-host responses after intestinal transplantation. Repertoires were generated with immunoSEQ multiplex PCR, while TCRdb's copy carries only in-frame clones and drops some. Of fewer than 120,000 clones listed, around 95% are singletons. In germline, CDR1 is MNHNY, CDR2 SVGAGI (reference sequence). The CDR3 has 14 residues. The junction had 2 bases not matched to a gene; V was cut back by 1 base and J by 7 bases. This chain uses TRBV6-6 with TRBJ1-4; 8 nucleotides agree with TRBD1. The clonotype comes from a human donor who received an intestinal transplant. Sequenced here: unstimulated CD8+ T cells sorted from spleen or lymph node cells, sampled before intestinal transplant. The CDR3 reads CASSYYRGGEKLFF. The CDR3 DNA is TGTGCCAGCAGTTACTACAGGGGGGGTGAAAAACTGTTTTTT.